Given below is one T cell receptor beta chain in context. Its antigen is not known. The data stem from a study of T cell responses to AZD1222 COVID-19 vaccine. Second-dose timings of about 4 or about 12 weeks were pooled. Some clones are missing from TCRdb's copy, which holds only in-frame ones; the method was immunoSEQ multiplex PCR. The sample includes approximately 120,000 clones, roughly 87% of them seen just once. General study points: CD4 TCRs covered the whole spike, strongest at regions 160-218 and 743-854. The study sampled repertoires only after the peak T cell response.

Sequenced here: peripheral blood, sampled 28 days after the second AZD1222 dose. The sequence was collected from an adult who received the AZD1222 COVID-19 vaccine.

CDR3 sequence (DNA): TGCGCCAGCAGCTTTGGGACAGGGGTCCCCTACGAGCAGTACTTC. It is translated as CASSFGTGVPYEQYF. The genes are TRBV5-1 and TRBJ2-7, with TRBD1 identical over 10 bases. This CDR3 is 15 amino acids long. Germline CDR1 SGHRS, CDR2 YFSETQ. With 2 bases clipped from V and 2 bases from J, the junction kept 4 bases outside the gene matches.